These 5 T cell receptor beta chains originate from one sample sequenced in a study of identical twins. TCRdb re-derived calls from the 5' RACE reads in MiXCR, one entry per CDR3 protein. The sample has approximately 220,000 distinct CDR3 sequences, 7.5% seen once. The same data also contributed to another study, on yellow fever vaccine responses in identical twins.

The material sequenced was memory (CD45RO+) T cells sorted from blood. The receptors shown here come from a young woman in good health.

V usage is TRBV20-1 and J usage is TRBJ2-1, with 8 positions matching TRBD2. Germline CDR1 DFQATT, CDR2 SNEGSKA (reference sequence). CDR3 length: 13 residues. With 4 bases clipped from V and 7 bases from J, the junction kept 6 bases outside the gene matches. CDR3 loop: CSANGGVYNEQFF. The CDR3 DNA sequence: TGCAGTGCTAACGGGGGGGTCTATAATGAGCAGTTCTTC.

This clonotype has a count of ten or more. The chain links TRBV4-3 to TRBJ1-2; D call uncertain. Germline lookup yields CDR1 LGHNA and CDR2 YSLEER. The V and J ends lost 0 bases and 0 bases respectively, with 8 bases between them. This CDR3 comprises 15 residues. Here the CDR3 DNA reads TGCGCCAGCAGCCAAGATGTCCGCACTAACTATGGCTACACCTTC. Translation: CASSQDVRTNYGYTF.

This clonotype occurred a few times. The chain carries TRBV6-6 and TRBJ2-5; TRBD1 might be the D (6 bases). Trimming left V 2 bases short and J 5 bases short, with 9 bases between. Germline CDR1 and CDR2: MNHNY and SVGAGI (reference sequence). The CDR3 is made up of 13 amino acids. The CDR3 region has the DNA TGTGCCAGCAGTTACGGGGGCAGTGAGACCCAGTACTTC. It codes for CASSYGGSETQYF.

This clonotype was recorded many times. This chain joins TRBV15 and TRBJ1-1, with TRBD1 as a possible D gene (6 bases). CDR3 length: 15 residues. Trimming pared 4 bases from V and 1 base from J, leaving 13 bases between. CDR1 and CDR2 (germline): LNHNV, YYDKDF (reference sequence). In nucleotides, the CDR3 is TGTGCCACCAGCACCGGCGGGGGGCGGAACACTGAAGCTTTCTTT. This sequence encodes CATSTGGGRNTEAFF. Variable domain in full (rest from reference TRBV15 and TRBJ1-1): DAMVIQNPRYQVTQFGKPVTLSCSQTLNHNVMYWYQQKSSQAPKLLFHYYDKDFNNEADTPDNFQSRRPNTSFCFLDIRSPGLGDTAMYLCATSTGGGRNTEAFFGQGTRLTVV.

This clonotype has a count of ten or more. The chain has TRBV20-1 and TRBJ2-1; D is uncertain. V was shortened by 4 bases and J by 1 base, with 11 bases between the two germline ends. Germline CDR1 is DFQATT and CDR2 is SNEGSKA (reference sequence). CDR3 length: 14 residues. The CDR3 reads CSAKTGLSYNEQFF. The CDR3 DNA is TGCAGTGCTAAGACTGGCCTTTCCTACAATGAGCAGTTCTTC.